The present T cell receptor beta chain was sequenced within a study of naive and memory T cell subsets. Findings of the study overall: TCR transcript changes with activation or differentiation may affect this RNA method.

CDR1 and CDR2 from the germline V gene are SQVTM and ANQGSEA. Trimming shortened V by 1 base and J by 0 bases, and 9 bases separated the two germline ends. The CDR3 consists of 14 residues. TCR cDNA received a 3' ligated oligonucleotide that carried a UMI. Whole blood, 2 to 2.5 ml, came from adult healthy volunteers. Cells were not sorted; total RNA input targeted roughly 1 to 1000 ng. This clonotype was picked up a small number of times. Its antigen is currently unknown. Ligated cDNA underwent four rounds of PCR with nested alpha and beta constant region primers and SP2. TCRdb reprocessed the 5' RACE reads via MiXCR and lists one record per CDR3 protein. Here the sample spans approximately 58,000 distinct CDR3 sequences, roughly 7% being singletons.

V and J are TRBV29-1 and TRBJ2-5, with no clear D. This TCR derives from a male donor in good health. CDR3 nucleotide sequence: TGCAGCGTTGAAGGGTCCAACGACCAAGAGACCCAGTACTTC. Protein: CSVEGSNDQETQYF.